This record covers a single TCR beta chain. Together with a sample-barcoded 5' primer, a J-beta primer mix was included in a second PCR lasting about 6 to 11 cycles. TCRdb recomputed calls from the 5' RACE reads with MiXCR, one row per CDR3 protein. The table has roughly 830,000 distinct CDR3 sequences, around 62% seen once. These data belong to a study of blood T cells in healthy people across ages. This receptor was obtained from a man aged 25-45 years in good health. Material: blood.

The CDR3 sequence: CASSQGQQINQPQHF. The CDR3 DNA follows: TGTGCCAGCAGCCAAGGACAGCAGATCAATCAGCCCCAGCATTTT. The genes are TRBV7-2 and TRBJ1-5, with a weak D call TRBD1 (6 bases). The CDR3 is 15 residues long. Germline values: CDR1 SGHTA, CDR2 FQGNSA. Trimming shortened V by 5 bases and J by 3 bases, and 14 bases separated the two germline ends.